There are many counts of the clone carrying this T cell receptor (beta chain). The same CDR3 also results from other DNA sequences found in this sample. This record belongs to a study of radiation and T cells in renal cell carcinoma. Study in general: Nephrectomy followed 15 Gy stereotactic body radiation by 4 weeks.

Sequencing was performed with immunoSEQ multiplex PCR; in TCRdb, only in-frame clones are kept and a portion is missing. The sample includes approximately 79,000 clones, roughly 87% of them seen just once. Germline V gene lookup returns CDR1 SGHNT and CDR2 YYREEE (reference sequence). The CDR3 sequence is 15 residues long. The V end lost 0 bases, the J end lost 0 bases, and 8 bases lay between the germline ends. Noted time point: blood 2 weeks post-SBRT. Documented treatment: 15 Gy SBRT to primary tumor, nephrectomy 4 weeks later. Serial blood draws occurred at baseline and 2 and 4 weeks post-SBRT. The receptor was derived from a man in his sixties with renal cell carcinoma. The V gene is TRBV5-4, the J gene TRBJ2-3; D call uncertain. The starting material was blood, obtained from a patient whose treatment included radiotherapy and nephrectomy. The CDR3 reads CASSLETASTDTQYF. The CDR3 DNA sequence: TGTGCCAGCAGCTTGGAAACGGCTAGCACAGATACGCAGTATTTT.